This TCR beta chain was recovered during a study of blood T cell repertoires in COVID-19. CDR3 length equals 11 residues. Trimming removed 5 bases at V and 2 bases at J, with 5 bases between. Germline CDR1 and CDR2: DFQATT and SNEGSKA (reference sequence). Data came from immunoSEQ multiplex PCR; TCRdb stores just in-frame clones and leaves some out. The table includes tens of thousands of clones, 83% detected once. The chain carries TRBV20-1 and TRBJ2-3; no definite D call. This TCR derives from a woman older than 75 with acute or convalescent COVID-19. The sequencing sample was made of peripheral blood. The chain's CDR3 is CSAEHTDTQYF. CDR3 bases: TGCAGTGCTGAACACACAGATACGCAGTATTTT.